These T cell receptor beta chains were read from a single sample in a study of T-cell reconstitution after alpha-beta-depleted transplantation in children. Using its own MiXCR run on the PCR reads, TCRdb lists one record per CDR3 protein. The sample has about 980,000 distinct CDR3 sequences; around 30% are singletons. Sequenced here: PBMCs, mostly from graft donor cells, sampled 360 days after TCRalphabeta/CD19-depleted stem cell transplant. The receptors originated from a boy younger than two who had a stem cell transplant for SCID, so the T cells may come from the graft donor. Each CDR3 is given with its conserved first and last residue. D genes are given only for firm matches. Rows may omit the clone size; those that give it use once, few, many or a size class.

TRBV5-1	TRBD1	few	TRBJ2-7	TGCGCCAGCAGTCTGACAGGGGGGAAGCAGTACTTC	CASSLTGGKQYF
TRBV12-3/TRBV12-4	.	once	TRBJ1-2	TGTGCCAGCTCCGAGAGGGGAGCTAACTATGGCTACACCTTC	CASSERGANYGYTF
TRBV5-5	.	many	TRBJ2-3	TGTGCCAGCAGCTTGGGAACCCCCACAGATACGCAGTATTTT	CASSLGTPTDTQYF
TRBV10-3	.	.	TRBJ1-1	TGTGCCATCTCCCTAGGGCTGAACACTGAAGCTTTCTTT	CAISLGLNTEAFF
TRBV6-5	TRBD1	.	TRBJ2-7	TGTGCCAGCAGTTACCCACCAGGACAGGGTGAGATGGACGAGCAGTACTTC	CASSYPPGQGEMDEQYF
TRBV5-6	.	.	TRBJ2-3	TGTGCCAGCAGCTTTGTGACGGTTGCCCCCAGCACAGATACGCAGTATTTT	CASSFVTVAPSTDTQYF
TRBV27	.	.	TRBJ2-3	TGTGCCAGCAGTTTCAGGACACCTAGCACAGATACGCAGTATTTT	CASSFRTPSTDTQYF
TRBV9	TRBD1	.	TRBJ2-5	TGTGCCAGCAGCGCCCCTCAAGTGGACAGGGAATTTGGGACCCAGTACTTC	CASSAPQVDREFGTQYF
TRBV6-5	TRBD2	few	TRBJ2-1	TGTGCCAGCAGTTACTCCCTAGCGGGGGGCTCCTACAATGAGCAGTTCTTC	CASSYSLAGGSYNEQFF
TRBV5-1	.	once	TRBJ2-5	TGCGCCAGCAGCATGGAGGGGAGAGGGACCCAGTACTTC	CASSMEGRGTQYF
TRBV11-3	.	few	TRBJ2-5	TGTGCCAGCAGCTCAAGACCAGGGGCAAGGGAGACCCAGTACTTC	CASSSRPGARETQYF
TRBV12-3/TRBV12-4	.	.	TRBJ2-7	TGTGCCAGCAGTCTCGGACGGGGTCTCGTCTACGAGCAGTACTTC	CASSLGRGLVYEQYF
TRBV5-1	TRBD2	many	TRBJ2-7	TGCGCCAGCAGCTTGAGTCTCCGGGGGGCCTACGAGCAGTACTTC	CASSLSLRGAYEQYF
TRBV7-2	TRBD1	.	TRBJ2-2	TGTGCCAGCAGCCCCCGGGACAGGGCGCGGACCGGGGAGCTGTTTTTT	CASSPRDRARTGELFF
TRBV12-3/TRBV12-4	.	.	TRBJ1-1	TGTGCCAGCAGTGGGGGAGGGATCATGAACACTGAAGCTTTCTTT	CASSGGGIMNTEAFF
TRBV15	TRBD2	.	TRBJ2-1	TGTGCCACCAGCAGAGGTGGCCTAGCGGGGTTCAATGAGCAGTTCTTC	CATSRGGLAGFNEQFF
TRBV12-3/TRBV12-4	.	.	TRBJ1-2	TGTGCCAGCAGTTTGGGTCTGCTTAATGGCTACACCTTC	CASSLGLLNGYTF
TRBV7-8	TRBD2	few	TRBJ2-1	TGTGCCAGCAGCCCCTCGGGGGGTCCCACCTACAATGAGCAGTTCTTC	CASSPSGGPTYNEQFF
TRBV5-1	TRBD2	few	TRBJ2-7	TGCGCCAGCAGCTTGGAGCTAGCGGGGAGGAACGAGCAGTACTTC	CASSLELAGRNEQYF
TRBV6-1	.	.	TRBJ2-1	TGTGCCAGCAGTCCTCAAACATCGCCTCACTACAATGAGCAGTTCTTC	CASSPQTSPHYNEQFF
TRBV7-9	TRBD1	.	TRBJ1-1	TGTGCCAGCAGCCGGGGACAGGGCCTTGACACTGAAGCTTTCTTT	CASSRGQGLDTEAFF
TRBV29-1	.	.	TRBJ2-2	TGCAGCGCTGGACAGCGAAACACCGGGGAGCTGTTTTTT	CSAGQRNTGELFF
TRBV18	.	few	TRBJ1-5	TGTGCCAGCTCAATGCGACAGGAGTCGCGGCCCCAGCATTTT	CASSMRQESRPQHF
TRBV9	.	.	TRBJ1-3	TGTGCCAGCAGCGGCGCAGGGGTTGCAAACACCATATATTTT	CASSGAGVANTIYF
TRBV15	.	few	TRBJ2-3	TGTGCCACCAGCAGATCGTCTTTCGGCACCACAGATACGCAGTATTTT	CATSRSSFGTTDTQYF
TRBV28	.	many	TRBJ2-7	TGTGCCAGCAGTTCTCCAGGTCGGGCCTACGAGCAGTACTTC	CASSSPGRAYEQYF
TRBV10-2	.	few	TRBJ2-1	TGCGCCAGCAGTGACGGGACTCCGAAAGGATACAATGAGCAGTTCTTC	CASSDGTPKGYNEQFF
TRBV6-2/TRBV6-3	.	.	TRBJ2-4	TGTGCCAGCAACAGCCCCCGGGTAGCCAAAAACATTCAGTACTTC	CASNSPRVAKNIQYF
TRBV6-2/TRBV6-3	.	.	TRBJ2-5	TGTGCCAGCAGTTACAGGTCGGGGGTCGTGAGGGAGACCCAGTACTTC	CASSYRSGVVRETQYF
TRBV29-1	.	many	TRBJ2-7	TGCAGCGTTGATAAGGGGGAGGCTTCGTACGAGCAGTACTTC	CSVDKGEASYEQYF
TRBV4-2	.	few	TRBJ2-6	TGTGCCAGCAGCCCTGGAGAGGGGTCCTCTGGGGCCAACGTCCTGACTTTC	CASSPGEGSSGANVLTF
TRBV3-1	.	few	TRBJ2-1	TGTGCCAGCAGCCTTCGCAAACGGGCGGGGGCCCCCGAAGAGCAGTTCTTC	CASSLRKRAGAPEEQFF
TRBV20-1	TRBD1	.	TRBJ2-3	TGCAGTGCTAGAGATGATCCAGGGGGCTGGGATACGCAGTATTTT	CSARDDPGGWDTQYF
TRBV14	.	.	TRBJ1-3	TGTGCCAGCAGCCAGGACGGAGGGTTCTCTGGAAACACCATATATTTT	CASSQDGGFSGNTIYF
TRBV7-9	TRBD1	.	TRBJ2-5	TGTGCCAGCAGCACCCGGACAGGGGGTGAGACCCAGTACTTC	CASSTRTGGETQYF
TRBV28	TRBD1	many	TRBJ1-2	TGTGCCAGCAGACGTCCGACAGGGGGCGCTGGGGGCTACACCTTC	CASRRPTGGAGGYTF
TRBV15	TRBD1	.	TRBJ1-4	TGTGCCACCAGCAGAGGCAGGGGGCGTGTTGAAAAACTGTTTTTT	CATSRGRGRVEKLFF
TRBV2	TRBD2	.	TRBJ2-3	TGTGCCAGCAGTGAAATTCTAGCGGGAAGCACAGATACGCAGTATTTT	CASSEILAGSTDTQYF
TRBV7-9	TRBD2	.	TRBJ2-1	TGTGCCAGCAGCCCCCCACTTATAGCGGGGGCCTACAATGAGCAGTTCTTC	CASSPPLIAGAYNEQFF
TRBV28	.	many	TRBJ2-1	TGTGCCAGCACCCCAAGGGGTAATGAGCAGTTCTTC	CASTPRGNEQFF
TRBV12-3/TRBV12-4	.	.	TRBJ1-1	TGTGCCAGCACTCCAATCCTGAACACTGAAGCTTTCTTT	CASTPILNTEAFF
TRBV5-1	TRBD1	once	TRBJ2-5	TGCGCCAGCAGCTTGGTCGTCGGACAGGAAGAGACCCAGTACTTC	CASSLVVGQEETQYF
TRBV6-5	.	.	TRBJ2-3	TGTGCCAGCAGTTCCGGGACGGATAGCACAGATACGCAGTATTTT	CASSSGTDSTDTQYF
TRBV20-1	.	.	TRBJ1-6	TGCAGTGCAACGGGGTTAGTCGATAATTCACCCCTCCACTTT	CSATGLVDNSPLHF
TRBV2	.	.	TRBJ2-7	TGTGCCAGCAGTGATAACCCAGCCTACGAGCAGTACTTC	CASSDNPAYEQYF
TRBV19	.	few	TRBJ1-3	TGTGCCAGTAGTCCCCGACAGTTCTCTGGAAACACCATATATTTT	CASSPRQFSGNTIYF
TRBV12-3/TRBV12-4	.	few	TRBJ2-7	TGTGCCAGCAGTTCCAGCGAGGTTACCTACGAGCAGTACTTC	CASSSSEVTYEQYF
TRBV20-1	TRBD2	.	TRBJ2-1	TGCAGTGCTAGAGGGCCCGGACTAGCGGGGTTCAATGAGCAGTTCTTC	CSARGPGLAGFNEQFF
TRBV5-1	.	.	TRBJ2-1	TGCGCCAGCAGCTTATCGGCTAGCCCGAGCTCCTACAATGAGCAGTTCTTC	CASSLSASPSSYNEQFF